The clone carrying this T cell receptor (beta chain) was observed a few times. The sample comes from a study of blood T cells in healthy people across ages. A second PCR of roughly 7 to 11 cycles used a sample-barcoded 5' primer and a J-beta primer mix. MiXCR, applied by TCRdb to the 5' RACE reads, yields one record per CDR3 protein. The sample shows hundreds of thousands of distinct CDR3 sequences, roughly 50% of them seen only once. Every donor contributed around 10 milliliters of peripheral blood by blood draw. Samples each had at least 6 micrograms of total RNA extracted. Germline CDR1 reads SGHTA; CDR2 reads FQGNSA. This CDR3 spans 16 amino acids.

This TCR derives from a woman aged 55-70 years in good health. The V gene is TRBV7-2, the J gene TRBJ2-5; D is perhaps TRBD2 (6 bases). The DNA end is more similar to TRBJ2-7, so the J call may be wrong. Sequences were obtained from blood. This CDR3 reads CASSLVPAGGTREQYF. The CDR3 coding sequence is TGTGCCAGCAGCTTAGTCCCGGCTGGGGGGACTCGCGAGCAGTACTTC.